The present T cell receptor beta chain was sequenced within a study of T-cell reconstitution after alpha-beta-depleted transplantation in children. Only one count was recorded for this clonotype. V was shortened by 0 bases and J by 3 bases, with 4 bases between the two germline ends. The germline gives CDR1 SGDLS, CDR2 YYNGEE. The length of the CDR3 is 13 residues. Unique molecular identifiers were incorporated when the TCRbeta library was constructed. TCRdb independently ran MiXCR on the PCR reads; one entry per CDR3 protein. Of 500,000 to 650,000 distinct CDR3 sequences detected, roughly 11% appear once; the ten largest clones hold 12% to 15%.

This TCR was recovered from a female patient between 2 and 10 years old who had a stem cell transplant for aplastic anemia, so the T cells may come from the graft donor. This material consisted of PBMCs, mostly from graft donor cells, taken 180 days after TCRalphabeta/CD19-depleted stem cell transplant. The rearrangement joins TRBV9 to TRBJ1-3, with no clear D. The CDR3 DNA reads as TGTGCCAGCAGCGTAGACTTTGGAAACACCATATATTTT. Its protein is CASSVDFGNTIYF.